Each of the 28 T cell receptor beta chains below was sequenced from the same sample in a study of shared clonotypes between healthy human individuals. Repertoires were generated with immunoSEQ multiplex PCR, while TCRdb's copy carries only in-frame clones and drops some. The table shows some 2 million clones, with 95% occurring only once. Material for sequencing was naive CD4+ T cells sorted from blood. Subset of the sample: CD45RA+ positively selected. Receptor source: a man aged 18 to 29 in good health.

J is TRBJ2-1 and V is TRBV5-1; TRBD2 might be the D (5 bases). The V end was cut by 0 bases, the J end by 7 bases, with 8 bases between. The CDR3 runs to 13 residues. CDR1 and CDR2 (germline): SGHRS, YFSETQ. CDR3 sequence: CASSLGLTNEQFF. In nucleotides, the CDR3 is TGCGCCAGCAGCTTGGGACTAACAAATGAGCAGTTCTTC.

V usage is TRBV5-4 and J usage is TRBJ2-3; D is unclear. The CDR3 sequence is 15 residues long. V was cut by 6 bases and J by 0 bases, with 14 bases left in between. Germline CDR1 reads SGHNT; CDR2 reads YYREEE (reference sequence). CDR3 nucleotide sequence: TGTGCCAGCACCCGACGCGGTGGGAGCACAGATACGCAGTATTTT. It is translated as CASTRRGGSTDTQYF. Based on the CDR3 plus reference TRBV5-4 and TRBJ2-3, the full variable domain is ETGVTQSPTHLIKTRGQQVTLRCSSQSGHNTVSWYQQALGQGPQFIFQYYREEENGRGNFPPRFSGLQFPNYSSELNVNALELDDSALYLCASTRRGGSTDTQYFGPGTRLTVL.

The chain has TRBV18 and TRBJ2-1, with TRBD1 identical over 9 bases. The CDR3 has 15 amino acids. From germline, CDR1 is KGHSH and CDR2 LQKENI. The junction had 7 bases not matched to a gene; V was cut back by 4 bases and J by 6 bases. As DNA, the CDR3 is TGTGCCAGCTCACAAGGACAGGGGCGCGTCAATGAGCAGTTCTTC. Translating gives CASSQGQGRVNEQFF.

The chain recombines TRBV5-1 with TRBJ2-3, with D possibly TRBD2 on 6 matching bases. Trimming left V 7 bases short and J 1 base short, with 10 bases between. This CDR3 has 13 residues. The germline CDR1 and CDR2 sequences are SGHRS and YFSETQ. CDR3 nucleotide sequence: TGCGCCAGCGCGGGGACTGGCACAGATACGCAGTATTTT. It specifies CASAGTGTDTQYF.

As to this clone: Other DNA sequences within the sample encode an identical CDR3. This chain connects TRBV11-2 to TRBJ2-2, with 11 bases that match TRBD2. The CDR3 is 15 amino acids. Germline CDR1 reads SGHAT; CDR2 reads FQNNGV. The V gene end was trimmed by 5 bases and the J gene end by 4 bases; junction bases not matched to a gene: 3. The CDR3 here is CASSLGLAGTGELFF. CDR3 sequence (DNA): TGTGCCAGCAGCCTCGGACTAGCGGGCACCGGGGAGCTGTTTTTT. The whole variable domain, remainder taken from reference TRBV11-2 and TRBJ2-2, is EAGVAQSPRYKIIEKRQSVAFWCNPISGHATLYWYQQILGQGPKLLIQFQNNGVVDDSQLPKDRFSAERLKGVDSTLKIQPAKLEDSAVYLCASSLGLAGTGELFFGEGSRLTVL.

The gene calls are TRBV6-6 and TRBJ1-2; 7 nucleotides align to TRBD1. The CDR3 sequence is 15 residues long. The germline V gene has CDR1 MNHNY and CDR2 SVGAGI (reference sequence). V lost 6 bases, J lost 8 bases, and 15 bases stayed unmatched. This chain's CDR3 is CASRSTGTVGGGYTF. DNA of the CDR3: TGTGCCAGCAGGTCCACCGGGACAGTGGGGGGAGGCTACACCTTC.

Comment on this clone: Other DNA sequences from this sample encode an identical CDR3 as well. The chain employs TRBV9 and TRBJ2-1; TRBD2 matches 9 bases. Germline CDR1 SGDLS, CDR2 YYNGEE. The trim removed 4 bases at V and 0 bases at J, leaving 2 bases unmatched. The CDR3 sequence is 15 residues long. For the CDR3, the DNA is TGTGCCAGCAGCAAGCGGGGGGACTCCTACAATGAGCAGTTCTTC. It specifies CASSKRGDSYNEQFF.

This clone is a singleton in its sample. The chain combines TRBV7-2 with TRBJ1-6, with TRBD1 matching 7 bases. Trimming cost V 0 bases and J 8 bases; bases outside gene matches: 10. The germline CDR1 and CDR2 sequences are SGHTA and FQGNSA. The CDR3 is made up of 17 amino acids. Here the CDR3 reads CASSLAIPGGKDSPLHF. CDR3 bases: TGTGCCAGCAGCTTAGCGATCCCAGGGGGTAAGGATTCACCCCTCCACTTT. The full variable domain, rest sourced from reference TRBV7-2 and TRBJ1-6, is GAGVSQSPSNKVTEKGKDVELRCDPISGHTALYWYRQSLGQGLEFLIYFQGNSAPDKSGLPSDRFSAERTGGSVSTLTIQRTQQEDSAVYLCASSLAIPGGKDSPLHFGNGTRLTVT.

The chain joins TRBV7-8 to TRBJ1-4; TRBD1 might be the D (5 bases). This CDR3 has 15 amino acids. Trimming pared 1 base from V and 1 base from J, leaving 7 bases between. Germline V gene lookup returns CDR1 SGHVS and CDR2 FQNEAQ. In nucleotides, the CDR3 is TGTGCCAGCAGCTTAGAGGGGTTAACTAATGAAAAACTGTTTTTT. This codes for CASSLEGLTNEKLFF.

The chain has TRBV21-1 and TRBJ2-1; the table calls TRBD1, which could not be checked here. TRBV21-1 is classified as a pseudogene. The CDR3 sequence is 15 residues long. Here the CDR3 reads CASSISGTVLNEQFF. The CDR3 coding sequence is TGTGCCAGCAGCATATCCGGGACAGTCCTCAATGAGCAGTTCTTC.

The chain uses TRBV6-5 and TRBJ2-7; 8 positions agree with TRBD2. The CDR3 has 15 residues. The V gene's germline CDR1 is MNHEY and CDR2 SVGAGI. With V trimmed by 6 bases and J by 0 bases, 7 bases remained unmatched. The CDR3: CASSKGGTSSYEQYF. The CDR3 region has the DNA TGTGCCAGCAGCAAGGGGGGGACTAGCTCCTACGAGCAGTACTTC.

In regard to this clone: Different DNA sequences within this sample yield the same CDR3. The J gene is TRBJ2-3, the V gene TRBV18, with 9 bases that match TRBD2. Germline V gives CDR1 KGHSH, CDR2 LQKENI. The J segment lost 0 bases and the V segment lost 3 bases, leaving 1 base of the junction unmatched. This CDR3 is built from 15 residues. The CDR3 is CASSPSGGSTDTQYF. The CDR3 DNA is TGTGCCAGCTCACCCAGCGGGGGGAGCACAGATACGCAGTATTTT.

The V gene is TRBV7-9, the J gene TRBJ1-5; D remains unclear. Per the germline V gene, CDR1 is SEHNR and CDR2 is FQNEAQ (reference sequence). The CDR3 consists of 14 residues. V was shortened by 5 bases and J by 1 base, with 9 bases between the two germline ends. In DNA form, the CDR3 reads TGTGCCAGCAGCCGGGAGGGCAGCAATCAGCCCCAGCATTTT. Translating gives CASSREGSNQPQHF.

CDR3 DNA: TGCGCCAGCAGCGAGGGCTCCTTAGGGGAGACCCAGTACTTC. Translating gives CASSEGSLGETQYF. The chain combines TRBV10-1 with TRBJ2-5, with D perhaps TRBD2 (5 bases). Germline values: CDR1 WNHNN, CDR2 SYGVQD (reference sequence). Trimming removed 6 bases at V and 5 bases at J, with 16 bases between. The CDR3 is 14 residues long.

The J gene is TRBJ2-6, the V gene TRBV27; D is possibly TRBD1 (5 bases). Trimming cost V 5 bases and J 11 bases, with 25 bases left between them. The CDR3 covers 17 residues. CDR1 MNHEY and CDR2 SMNVEV come from the germline V gene (reference sequence). The CDR3 here is CASSPLAGRQYTDVLTF. The CDR3 DNA sequence: TGTGCCAGCAGTCCACTGGCCGGCCGACAGTACACGGACGTCCTGACTTTC.

The chain combines TRBV5-6 with TRBJ1-2; the D is unclear. Germline values: CDR1 SGHDT, CDR2 YYEEEE. V shed 4 bases and J shed 12 bases, with 16 bases lying between them. The CDR3 spans 12 residues. The CDR3 is CASSLAGTAHTF. The CDR3 bases are TGTGCCAGCAGCCTGGCGGGCACAGCTCACACCTTC.

The table lists this clone with a count of one. V is TRBV5-1 and J is TRBJ2-5; 9 positions agree with TRBD1. Germline V gene lookup returns CDR1 SGHRS and CDR2 YFSETQ. V lost 4 bases and J lost 0; bases outside the gene matches: 7. The length of the CDR3 is 16 residues. CDR3 region: CASSLQGAGYQETQYF. CDR3 coding DNA: TGCGCCAGCAGCCTACAGGGGGCGGGTTACCAAGAGACCCAGTACTTC.

The chain links TRBV10-3 to TRBJ1-2; D is ambiguous. CDR1 ENHRY and CDR2 SYGVKD come from the germline V gene. Trimming took off 0 bases at V and 7 bases at J, with 9 bases between the two ends. The CDR3 covers 13 residues. This CDR3 is CAISESGVSGYTF. The DNA of the CDR3 is TGTGCCATCAGTGAGTCGGGAGTTTCTGGCTACACCTTC.

With regard to this clone: Other DNA sequences in the same sample also yield this CDR3. V gene TRBV19 combines with J gene TRBJ1-5; 9 positions match TRBD1. Germline V gives CDR1 LNHDA, CDR2 SQIVND (reference sequence). The V and J ends lost 6 bases and 2 bases, in that order; junction bases with no gene match: 5. CDR3 length equals 15 residues. CDR3 DNA sequence: TGTGCCAGTAGGGAGACAGGGGGAGGCAATCAGCCCCAGCATTTT. Encoded protein: CASRETGGGNQPQHF.

V is TRBV4-1 and J is TRBJ2-3, with D uncertain. The CDR3 consists of 16 residues. Trimming left V 0 bases short and J 2 bases short, with 12 bases between. Germline lookup yields CDR1 MGHRA and CDR2 YSYEKL. CDR3 DNA: TGCGCCAGCAGCCAAGAGCCGGACCTATACACAGATACGCAGTATTTT. Translation: CASSQEPDLYTDTQYF.

As for this clone: The same CDR3 arises from other DNA sequences in this sample as well. The CDR3 DNA follows: TGTGCCAGCAGTTTAGGCGGCGCCTCCTACGAGCAGTACTTC. Protein: CASSLGGASYEQYF. The V call is TRBV28, the J call TRBJ2-7; D gene uncertain. V lost 2 bases, J lost 0 bases, and 8 bases lay in between. This CDR3 region has 14 residues. Germline V gene data show CDR1 as MDHEN and CDR2 as SYDVKM.

This chain connects TRBV7-2 to TRBJ1-1, with D tentatively TRBD1 (6 bases). The CDR3 totals 17 residues. V was shortened by 3 bases and J by 5 bases, with 22 bases between the two germline ends. CDR1 and CDR2 (germline): SGHTA, FQGNSA. The CDR3 region has the DNA TGTGCCAGCAGCTTTTACACAGGGATGGGCTCTGAAACTGAAGCTTTCTTT. Protein product: CASSFYTGMGSETEAFF.

CDR3 coding DNA: TGTGCCAGCAGCTTCCAGACAGGGGGCAATTCACCCCTCCACTTT. It translates to CASSFQTGGNSPLHF. The chain recombines TRBV7-9 with TRBJ1-6, with 10 bases that match TRBD1. Germline loops: CDR1 SEHNR, CDR2 FQNEAQ (reference sequence). The CDR3 loop spans 15 amino acids. The ends lost 3 bases at V and 7 bases at J; junction bases unmatched: 3.

The J gene is TRBJ2-2, the V gene TRBV11-2; possibly TRBD2 for D (6 bases). CDR1 SGHAT and CDR2 FQNNGV come from the germline V gene. The CDR3 contains 16 residues. Trimming took 0 bases from V and 10 from J, leaving 18 bases between them. This CDR3 is CASSLDGRGAHTELFF. CDR3 DNA sequence: TGTGCCAGCAGCTTAGATGGGCGGGGCGCTCACACGGAGCTGTTTTTT.

V usage is TRBV6-6 and J usage is TRBJ1-2; 9 bases agree with TRBD1. The V gene's germline CDR1 is MNHNY and CDR2 SVGAGI (reference sequence). CDR3 size: 15 residues. The V and J ends lost 4 bases and 3 bases, in that order; junction bases with no gene match: 6. CDR3 loop: CASSSLQGADYGYTF. DNA of the CDR3: TGTGCCAGCAGTTCCTTACAGGGGGCAGACTATGGCTACACCTTC.

This sequence joins TRBV4-1 and TRBJ1-1; D remains ambiguous. The germline V gene encodes CDR1 MGHRA and CDR2 YSYEKL. Trimming stripped 0 bases from V and 0 bases from J, with 14 bases between. This CDR3 comprises 17 residues. CDR3 bases: TGCGCCAGCAGCCAAGAGAAGGGCCGCCAGATGAACACTGAAGCTTTCTTT. Protein product: CASSQEKGRQMNTEAFF.

The rearrangement links TRBV5-1 to TRBJ1-6; maybe TRBD1 (6 bases). CDR1 SGHRS and CDR2 YFSETQ come from the germline V gene. V lost 3 bases, J lost 7 bases, and 14 bases lay in between. The CDR3 has 15 amino acids. This chain's CDR3 is CASSSYRVGNSPLHF. The CDR3 coding sequence is TGCGCCAGCAGCTCCTACAGGGTCGGAAATTCACCCCTCCACTTT.

The chain couples TRBV18 to TRBJ2-2; 14 nucleotides match TRBD2. Germline assignment: CDR1 KGHSH and CDR2 LQKENI. The trim removed 0 bases at V and 5 bases at J, leaving 2 bases unmatched. This CDR3 has 17 amino acids. The CDR3 coding sequence is TGTGCCAGCTCACCACCTGGGACTAGCGGGAGTACCGGGGAGCTGTTTTTT. It is translated as CASSPPGTSGSTGELFF.